Listed here are 12 T cell receptor beta chains from one sample, sequenced in a study of memory CD4+ T cells and cytomegalovirus serostatus. Some clones are missing from TCRdb's copy, which holds only in-frame ones; the method was immunoSEQ multiplex PCR. The table has tens of thousands of clones, 65% to 85% seen once; the top ten hold around 0.6%. The sort gate was single viable CD3+CD4+CD8-CD45RO+ cells for memory CD4+ T cells. Sequenced: memory CD4+ T cells from blood. The receptors stem from an adult in good health and CMV-seronegative.

The CDR3 reads CASSGRQGVGNEQFF. CDR3 in DNA: TGTGCCAGCAGTGGAAGACAGGGGGTGGGCAATGAGCAGTTCTTC. The chain links TRBV6-1 to TRBJ2-1, with 9 bases aligning to TRBD1. Losses at the gene ends were 4 bases for V and 6 bases for J; bases not matched to a gene: 7. Germline V gives CDR1 MNHNS, CDR2 SASEGT. The CDR3 is 15 residues long.

The rearrangement joins TRBV30 to TRBJ2-1; 10 bases map to TRBD2. CDR1 and CDR2 (germline): GTSNPN, SVGIG (reference sequence). This CDR3 region has 16 residues. Germline trimming cut 3 bases from V and 4 bases from J; bases unmatched to any gene: 9. The CDR3 loop reads CAWRGLKRGGYNEQFF. The DNA of the CDR3 is TGTGCCTGGAGGGGTTTGAAGCGGGGGGGTTACAATGAGCAGTTCTTC.

CDR3 region: CAWTTGNSPLHF. CDR3 DNA sequence: TGTGCCTGGACAACAGGGAATTCACCCCTCCACTTT. The chain is built from TRBV30 and TRBJ1-6, with D tentatively TRBD1 (6 bases). Germline V lookup: CDR1 GTSNPN, CDR2 SVGIG (reference sequence). The CDR3 contains 12 residues. The V gene lost 4 bases and the J gene lost 7 bases, with 8 bases spanning the gap.

The chain carries TRBV5-8 and TRBJ2-7; D uncertain. Germline CDR1 SGHTS, CDR2 YDEGEE. Trimming stripped 4 bases from V and 6 bases from J, with 8 bases between. The CDR3 contains 11 residues. The CDR3 DNA reads TGTGCCAGCAGCACCATGGGCGAGCAGTACTTC. This gives the protein CASSTMGEQYF.

There are a few counts of this clone. This chain links TRBV5-6 with TRBJ1-1, with unresolved D. Germline V gene sequence: CDR1 SGHDT, CDR2 YYEEEE. Trimming cost V 4 bases and J 3 bases, with 19 bases left between them. The CDR3 spans 16 residues. In nucleotides, the CDR3 is TGTGCCAGCAGCCCAATGGCCCTATCGGCCCACACTGAAGCTTTCTTT. Protein product: CASSPMALSAHTEAFF.

This rearrangement joins TRBV19 to TRBJ1-1, with TRBD1 as a possible D gene (6 bases). Trimming cost V 7 bases and J 8 bases, with 14 bases left between them. The CDR3 contains 12 residues. Germline V lookup: CDR1 LNHDA, CDR2 SQIVND (reference sequence). The CDR3 region has the DNA TGTGCCAGTACCACGAACAGGGAAGAAGCTTTCTTT. Translation: CASTTNREEAFF.

The V gene is TRBV30, the J gene TRBJ2-1; 10 bases line up with TRBD2. The germline V gene has CDR1 GTSNPN and CDR2 SVGIG (reference sequence). This CDR3 has 15 amino acids. The trim removed 3 bases at V and 3 bases at J, leaving 5 bases unmatched. CDR3 coding DNA: TGTGCCTGGAGCTCTAAGCGGGGGGGCTACAATGAGCAGTTCTTC. This codes for CAWSSKRGGYNEQFF.

This chain joins TRBV7-8 and TRBJ1-2; perhaps TRBD1 as D (5 bases). The germline V gene encodes CDR1 SGHVS and CDR2 FQNEAQ. The CDR3 has 14 residues. V was clipped by 5 bases and J by 8 bases, with 18 bases between them. This CDR3 is CASSPLGGSRGYTF. CDR3 bases: TGTGCCAGCAGCCCCCTTGGGGGTTCGAGGGGCTACACCTTC.

V is TRBV6-5 and J is TRBJ1-4, with D tentatively TRBD1 (5 bases). The germline CDR1 and CDR2 sequences are MNHEY and SVGAGI. This CDR3 spans 15 amino acids. Trimming shortened V by 10 bases and J by 4 bases, and 19 bases separated the two germline ends. This CDR3 is CATTSGEGNNEKLFF. CDR3 nucleotide sequence: TGTGCCACCACGTCGGGGGAAGGGAATAATGAAAAACTGTTTTTT.

This chain connects TRBV5-1 to TRBJ2-1; TRBD1 agrees at 10 bases. Germline V CDR1 and CDR2: SGHRS, YFSETQ. This CDR3 region has 15 residues. J was trimmed by 8 bases and V by 9 bases; bases with no gene match: 14. The CDR3 DNA follows: TGCGCCACCCCCCGAGACAGGGGGCCGCAGGATGAGCAGTTCTTC. This sequence encodes CATPRDRGPQDEQFF. The full variable domain, in which reference TRBV5-1 and TRBJ2-1 provide the parts outside the CDR3, is KAGVTQTPRYLIKTRGQQVTLSCSPISGHRSVSWYQQTPGQGLQFLFEYFSETQRNKGNFPGRFSGRQFSNSRSEMNVSTLELGDSALYLCATPRDRGPQDEQFFGPGTRLTVL.

This clone was detected a few times. J is TRBJ1-6 and V is TRBV5-6; no definite D call. Trimming took off 2 bases at V and 8 bases at J, with 11 bases between the two ends. The CDR3 consists of 14 residues. Germline lookup yields CDR1 SGHDT and CDR2 YYEEEE. The CDR3: CASSFTWGDSPLHF. The CDR3 coding sequence is TGTGCCAGCAGCTTTACCTGGGGAGATTCACCCCTCCACTTT.

This chain uses TRBV18 with TRBJ2-5; D unclear. The CDR3 has 14 amino acids. Trimming removed 5 bases at V and 4 bases at J, with 14 bases between. The germline V gene encodes CDR1 KGHSH and CDR2 LQKENI. CDR3 bases: TGTGCCAGCTCAACGGGCTTAACGGGAGAGACCCAGTACTTC. Translation gives CASSTGLTGETQYF.